What follows describes a single T cell receptor beta chain. With a J-beta primer mix and a sample-barcoded 5' primer, a second PCR ran 7 to 11 cycles. TCRdb passed the 5' RACE reads through MiXCR, listing each CDR3 protein once. The repertoire includes hundreds of thousands of distinct CDR3 sequences, roughly 49% of them detected once, and about 32% sits in the top ten. CDR1 is SGHVS and CDR2 is FQNEAQ in the germline V gene. V was cut by 4 bases and J by 5 bases, with 11 bases left in between. The CDR3 has 13 residues. This sample was included in a study of blood T cells in healthy people across ages.

This TCR derives from a woman in her sixties or seventies in good health. The V gene is TRBV7-8, the J gene TRBJ2-5; no reliable D call. Sequencing used blood. CDR3 loop: CASSSSPTETQYF. DNA for the CDR3: TGTGCCAGCAGCTCCTCCCCCACGGAGACCCAGTACTTC.